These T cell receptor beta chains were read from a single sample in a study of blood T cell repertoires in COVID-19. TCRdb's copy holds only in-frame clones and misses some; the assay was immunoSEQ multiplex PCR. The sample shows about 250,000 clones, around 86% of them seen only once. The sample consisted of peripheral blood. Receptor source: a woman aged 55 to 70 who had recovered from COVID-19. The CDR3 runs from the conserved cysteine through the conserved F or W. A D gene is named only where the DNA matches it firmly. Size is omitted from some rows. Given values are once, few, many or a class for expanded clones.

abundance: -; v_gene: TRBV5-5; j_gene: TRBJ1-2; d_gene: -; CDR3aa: CASSPGYGYTF; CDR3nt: TGTGCCAGCAGCCCCGGCTATGGCTACACCTTC
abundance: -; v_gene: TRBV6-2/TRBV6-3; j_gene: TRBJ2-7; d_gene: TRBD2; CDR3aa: CASSYSSGVVGYEQYF; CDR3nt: TGTGCCAGCAGTTACTCGAGCGGGGTGGTGGGCTACGAGCAGTACTTC
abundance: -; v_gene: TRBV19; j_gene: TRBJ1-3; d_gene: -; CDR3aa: CASSMRGLAGNTIYF; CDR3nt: TGTGCCAGTAGTATGCGAGGGTTGGCTGGAAACACCATATATTTT
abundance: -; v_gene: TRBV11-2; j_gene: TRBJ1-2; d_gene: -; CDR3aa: CASSLGAGDYGYTF; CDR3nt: TGTGCCAGCAGCTTAGGGGCAGGGGACTATGGCTACACCTTC
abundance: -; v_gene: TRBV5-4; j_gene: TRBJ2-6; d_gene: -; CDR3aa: CASSLGGLGANVLTF; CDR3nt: TGTGCCAGCAGCTTGGGGGGGCTGGGGGCCAACGTCCTGACTTTC
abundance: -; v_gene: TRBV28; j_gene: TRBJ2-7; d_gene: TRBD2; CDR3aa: CASSPTSGAPNEQYF; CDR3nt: TGTGCCAGCAGTCCGACTAGCGGGGCGCCGAACGAGCAGTACTTC
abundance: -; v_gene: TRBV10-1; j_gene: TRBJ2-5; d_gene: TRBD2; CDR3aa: CASSEVPLAGDPETQYF; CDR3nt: TGCGCCAGCAGTGAAGTCCCCCTAGCGGGGGACCCAGAGACCCAGTACTTC
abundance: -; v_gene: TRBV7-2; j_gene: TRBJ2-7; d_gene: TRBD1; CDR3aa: CASSVTGGVRSEQYF; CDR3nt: TGTGCCAGCAGCGTAACAGGGGGTGTCCGCTCGGAGCAGTACTTC
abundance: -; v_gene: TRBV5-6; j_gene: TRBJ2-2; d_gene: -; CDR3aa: CASSVVRINTGELFF; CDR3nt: TGTGCCAGCAGCGTCGTCAGGATTAACACCGGGGAGCTGTTTTTT
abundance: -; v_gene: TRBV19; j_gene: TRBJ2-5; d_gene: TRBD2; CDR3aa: CASSIGAGGPETQYF; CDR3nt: TGTGCCAGTAGTATAGGGGCGGGGGGGCCGGAGACCCAGTACTTC
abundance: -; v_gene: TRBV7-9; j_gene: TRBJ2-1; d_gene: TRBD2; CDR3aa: CASSFLKAGGRVRGQFF; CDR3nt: TGTGCCAGCAGCTTCTTGAAAGCGGGGGGCCGGGTTAGAGGGCAGTTCTTC
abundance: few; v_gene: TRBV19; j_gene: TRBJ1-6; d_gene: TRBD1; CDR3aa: CASRTWTGVNSPLHF; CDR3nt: TGTGCCAGTAGAACCTGGACAGGGGTCAATTCACCCCTCCACTTT
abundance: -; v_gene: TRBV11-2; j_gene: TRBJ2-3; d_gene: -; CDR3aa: CASSLEYRGTDTQYF; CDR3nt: TGTGCCAGCAGCTTAGAGTACAGGGGCACAGATACGCAGTATTTT
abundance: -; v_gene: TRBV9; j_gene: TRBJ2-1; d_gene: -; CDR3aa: CASSVTSTRMLGEQFF; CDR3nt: TGTGCCAGCAGCGTAACCTCTACGCGGATGCTCGGTGAGCAGTTCTTC
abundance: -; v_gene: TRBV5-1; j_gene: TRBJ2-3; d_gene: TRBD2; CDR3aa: CASSLLAGGHTDTQYF; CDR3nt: TGCGCCAGCAGCTTGCTAGCGGGGGGTCACACAGATACGCAGTATTTT
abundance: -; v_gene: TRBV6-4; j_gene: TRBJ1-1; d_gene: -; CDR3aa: CASSSDTYTEAFF; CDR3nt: TGTGCCAGCAGTTCGGACACCTACACTGAAGCTTTCTTT
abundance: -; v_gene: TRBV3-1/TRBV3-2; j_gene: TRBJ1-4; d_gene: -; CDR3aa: CASSQLIPGRVGEKLFF; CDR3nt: TGTGCCAGCAGCCAACTCATCCCGGGAAGGGTGGGCGAAAAACTGTTTTTT
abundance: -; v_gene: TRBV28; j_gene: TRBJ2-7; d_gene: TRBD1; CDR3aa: CASSLLPGQGTEQYF; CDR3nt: TGTGCCAGCAGTTTATTACCGGGACAGGGTACCGAGCAGTACTTC
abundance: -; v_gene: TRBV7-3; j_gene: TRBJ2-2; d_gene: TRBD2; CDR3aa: CASSQGAGGITGELFF; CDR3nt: TGTGCCAGCAGCCAAGGGGCGGGGGGAATCACCGGGGAGCTGTTTTTT
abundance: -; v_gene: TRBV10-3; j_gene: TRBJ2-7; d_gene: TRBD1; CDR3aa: CASGTGTYEQYF; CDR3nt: TGTGCCAGTGGGACAGGGACCTACGAGCAGTACTTC
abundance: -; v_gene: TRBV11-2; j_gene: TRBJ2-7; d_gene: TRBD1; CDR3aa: CASSSGTQGAYEQYF; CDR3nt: TGTGCCAGCAGCTCGGGCACACAGGGGGCCTACGAGCAGTACTTC
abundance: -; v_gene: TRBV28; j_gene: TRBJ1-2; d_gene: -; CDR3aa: CASSFSSGYGYTF; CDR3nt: TGTGCCAGCAGTTTTAGCTCGGGCTATGGCTACACCTTC
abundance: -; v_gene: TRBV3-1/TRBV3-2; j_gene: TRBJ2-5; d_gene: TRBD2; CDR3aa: CASSPTSGGWETQYF; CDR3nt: TGTGCCAGCAGTCCAACTAGCGGGGGATGGGAGACCCAGTACTTC
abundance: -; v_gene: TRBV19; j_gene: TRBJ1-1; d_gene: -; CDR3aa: CASSTRQPDLPTEAFF; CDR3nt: TGTGCCAGTAGTACCCGACAGCCAGACCTTCCCACTGAAGCTTTCTTT
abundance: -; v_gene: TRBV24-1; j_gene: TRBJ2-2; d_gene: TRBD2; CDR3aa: CATRLAANTGELFF; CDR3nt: TGTGCCACCAGACTAGCGGCGAACACCGGGGAGCTGTTTTTT
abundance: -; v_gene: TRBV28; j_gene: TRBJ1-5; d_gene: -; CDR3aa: CASSRLGEISNQPQHF; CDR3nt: TGTGCCAGCAGCCGACTCGGGGAGATCAGCAATCAGCCCCAGCATTTT
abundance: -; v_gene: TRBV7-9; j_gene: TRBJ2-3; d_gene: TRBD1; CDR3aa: CASSLAGSGGTQYF; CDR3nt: TGTGCCAGCAGCTTAGCGGGCTCAGGGGGTACGCAGTATTTT
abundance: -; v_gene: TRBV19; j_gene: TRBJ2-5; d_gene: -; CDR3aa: CASSIAGQETQYF; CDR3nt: TGTGCCAGTAGTATAGCAGGGCAAGAGACCCAGTACTTC
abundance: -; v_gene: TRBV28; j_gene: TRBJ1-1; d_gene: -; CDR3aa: CASSRVRVMNTEAFF; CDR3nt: TGTGCCAGCAGTAGAGTGAGGGTCATGAACACTGAAGCTTTCTTT
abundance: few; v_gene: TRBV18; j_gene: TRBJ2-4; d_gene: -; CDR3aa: CASSPASSGQAKNIQYF; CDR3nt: TGTGCCAGCTCACCTGCCTCCTCAGGACAGGCCAAAAACATTCAGTACTTC
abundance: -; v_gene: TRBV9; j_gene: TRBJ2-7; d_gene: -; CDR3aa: CASSVVPSSYEQYF; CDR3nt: TGTGCCAGCAGCGTAGTACCGAGCTCCTACGAGCAGTACTTC
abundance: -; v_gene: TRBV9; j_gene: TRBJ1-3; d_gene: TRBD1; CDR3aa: CASSEGAGNSGNTIYF; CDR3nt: TGTGCCAGCAGTGAGGGGGCAGGAAACTCTGGAAACACCATATATTTT
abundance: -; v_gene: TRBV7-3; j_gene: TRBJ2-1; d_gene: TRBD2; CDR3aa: CASSSSGGPRDEQFF; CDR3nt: TGTGCCAGCAGCAGTAGCGGGGGCCCGCGGGATGAGCAGTTCTTC
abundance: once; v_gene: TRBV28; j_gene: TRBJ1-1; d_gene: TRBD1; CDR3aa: CASSPQTGREAFF; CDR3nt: TGTGCCAGCAGTCCCCAGACAGGGAGAGAAGCTTTCTTT
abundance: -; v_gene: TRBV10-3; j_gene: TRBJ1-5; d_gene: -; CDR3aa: CAISERSQPQHF; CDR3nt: TGTGCCATCAGTGAAAGGAGTCAGCCCCAGCATTTT
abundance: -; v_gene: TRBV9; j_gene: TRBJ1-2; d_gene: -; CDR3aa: CASSVGQTNYGYTF; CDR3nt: TGTGCCAGCAGCGTGGGCCAGACTAACTATGGCTACACCTTC
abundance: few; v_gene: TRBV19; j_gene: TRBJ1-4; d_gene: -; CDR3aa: CASAPREAELFF; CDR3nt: TGTGCCAGCGCCCCCCGGGAAGCCGAGCTGTTTTTT
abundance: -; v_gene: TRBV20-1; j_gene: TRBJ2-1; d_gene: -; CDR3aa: CSASGLAPYNEQFF; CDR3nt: TGCAGTGCTAGTGGACTGGCCCCCTACAATGAGCAGTTCTTC
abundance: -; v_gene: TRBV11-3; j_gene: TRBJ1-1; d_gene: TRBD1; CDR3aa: CASSPTGGSEAFF; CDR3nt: TGTGCCAGCAGCCCGACAGGGGGCTCTGAAGCTTTCTTT
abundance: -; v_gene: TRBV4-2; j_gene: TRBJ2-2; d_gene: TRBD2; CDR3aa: CASAPKVERGTGELFF; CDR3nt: TGTGCCAGCGCCCCAAAGGTAGAGCGGGGAACCGGGGAGCTGTTTTTT
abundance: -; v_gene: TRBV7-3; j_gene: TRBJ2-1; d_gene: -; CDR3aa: CASSLREGVYNEQFF; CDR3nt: TGTGCCAGCAGCTTAAGGGAGGGGGTCTACAATGAGCAGTTCTTC
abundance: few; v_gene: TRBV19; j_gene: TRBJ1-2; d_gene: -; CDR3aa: CASRREVHSNYGYTF; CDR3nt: TGTGCCAGTAGGAGAGAGGTGCACTCTAACTATGGCTACACCTTC
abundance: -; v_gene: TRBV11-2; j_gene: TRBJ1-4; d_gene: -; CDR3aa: CASSFSDPGWATNEKLFF; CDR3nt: TGTGCCAGCAGCTTCTCAGACCCGGGGTGGGCAACTAATGAAAAACTGTTTTTT
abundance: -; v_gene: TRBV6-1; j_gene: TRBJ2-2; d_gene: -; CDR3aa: CASSEIRGKAGELFF; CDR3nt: TGTGCCAGCAGTGAGATTCGCGGAAAGGCCGGGGAGCTGTTTTTT
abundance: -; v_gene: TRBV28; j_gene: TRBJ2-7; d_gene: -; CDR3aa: CASMTRLSSYEQYF; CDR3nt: TGTGCCAGCATGACTCGCCTGAGCTCCTACGAGCAGTACTTC
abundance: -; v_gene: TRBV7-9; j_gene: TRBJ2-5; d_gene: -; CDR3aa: CASSLGARETQYF; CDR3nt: TGTGCCAGCAGCTTAGGGGCCCGAGAGACCCAGTACTTC
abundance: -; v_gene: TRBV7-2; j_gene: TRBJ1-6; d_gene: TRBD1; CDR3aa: CASSLLGGLRSPLHF; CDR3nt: TGTGCCAGCAGCTTATTAGGGGGCCTTAGGTCACCCCTCCACTTT
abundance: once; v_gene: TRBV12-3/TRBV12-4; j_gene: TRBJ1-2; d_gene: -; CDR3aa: CASSQNRNYGYTF; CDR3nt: TGTGCCAGCAGCCAGAATCGTAACTATGGCTACACCTTC
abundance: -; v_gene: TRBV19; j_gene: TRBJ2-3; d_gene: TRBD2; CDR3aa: CASSIGLAGPDTQYF; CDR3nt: TGTGCCAGTAGTATAGGACTAGCGGGGCCCGATACGCAGTATTTT
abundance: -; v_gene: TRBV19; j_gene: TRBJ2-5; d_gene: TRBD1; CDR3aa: CASNPGQSLQETQYF; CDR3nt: TGTGCCAGTAACCCGGGACAGAGCCTACAAGAGACCCAGTACTTC
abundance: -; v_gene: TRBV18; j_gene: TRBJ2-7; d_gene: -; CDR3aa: CASSPYQSRGSYEQYF; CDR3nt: TGTGCCAGCTCACCGTACCAATCCCGGGGGTCCTACGAGCAGTACTTC
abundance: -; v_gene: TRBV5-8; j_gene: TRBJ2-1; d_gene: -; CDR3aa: CASSLGLAYNEQFF; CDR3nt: TGTGCCAGCAGCTTGGGACTAGCCTACAATGAGCAGTTCTTC
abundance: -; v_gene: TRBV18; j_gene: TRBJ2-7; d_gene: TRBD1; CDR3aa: CASSPGQGFPYEQYF; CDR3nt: TGTGCCAGCTCACCCGGACAGGGGTTCCCCTACGAGCAGTACTTC
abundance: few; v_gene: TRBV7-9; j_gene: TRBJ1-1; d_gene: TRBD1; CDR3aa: CASSLEGAAFF; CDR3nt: TGTGCCAGCAGCTTAGAGGGGGCGGCTTTCTTT